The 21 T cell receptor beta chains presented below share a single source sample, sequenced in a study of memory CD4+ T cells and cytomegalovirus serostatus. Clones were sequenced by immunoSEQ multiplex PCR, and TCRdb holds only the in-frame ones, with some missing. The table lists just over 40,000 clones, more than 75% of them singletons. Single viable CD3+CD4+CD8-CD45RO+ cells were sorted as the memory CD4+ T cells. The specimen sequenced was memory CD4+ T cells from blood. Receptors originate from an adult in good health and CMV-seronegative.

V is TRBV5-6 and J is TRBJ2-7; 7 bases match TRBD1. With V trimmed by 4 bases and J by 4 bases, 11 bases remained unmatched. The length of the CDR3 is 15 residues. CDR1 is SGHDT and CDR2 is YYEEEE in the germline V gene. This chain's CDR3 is CASSTLDREIYEQYF. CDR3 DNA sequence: TGTGCCAGCAGCACCCTCGACAGGGAGATATACGAGCAGTACTTC. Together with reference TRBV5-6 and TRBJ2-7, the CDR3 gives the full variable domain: DAGVTQSPTHLIKTRGQQVTLRCSPKSGHDTVSWYQQALGQGPQFIFQYYEEEERQRGNFPDRFSGHQFPNYSSELNVNALLLGDSALYLCASSTLDREIYEQYFGPGTRLTVT.

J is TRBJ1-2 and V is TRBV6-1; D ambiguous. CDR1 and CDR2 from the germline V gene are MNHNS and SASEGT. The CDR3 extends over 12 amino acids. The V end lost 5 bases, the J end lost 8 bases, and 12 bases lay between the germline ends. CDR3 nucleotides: TGTGCCAGCAGTACCCAACAGTTCGGCTACACCTTC. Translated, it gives CASSTQQFGYTF.

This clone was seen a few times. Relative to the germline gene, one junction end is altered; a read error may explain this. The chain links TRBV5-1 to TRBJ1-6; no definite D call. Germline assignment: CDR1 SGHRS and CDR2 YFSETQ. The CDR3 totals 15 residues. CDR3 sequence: CASSLELSNKSPLHF. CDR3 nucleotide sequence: TGCGCCAGCAGCTTGGAGCTCTCGAATAAATCACCCCTCCACTTT.

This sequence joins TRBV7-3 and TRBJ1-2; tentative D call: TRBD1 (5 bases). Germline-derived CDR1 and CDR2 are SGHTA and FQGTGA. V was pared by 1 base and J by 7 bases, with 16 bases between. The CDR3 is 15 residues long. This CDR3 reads CASSLRGAAHSGYTF. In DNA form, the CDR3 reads TGTGCCAGCAGCTTAAGGGGCGCGGCCCACTCTGGCTACACCTTC.

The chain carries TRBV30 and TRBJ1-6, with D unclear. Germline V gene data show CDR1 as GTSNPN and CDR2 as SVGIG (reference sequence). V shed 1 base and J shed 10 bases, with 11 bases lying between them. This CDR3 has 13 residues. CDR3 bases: TGTGCCTGGAGTGAAGCATATGGATCACCCCTCCACTTT. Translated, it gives CAWSEAYGSPLHF.

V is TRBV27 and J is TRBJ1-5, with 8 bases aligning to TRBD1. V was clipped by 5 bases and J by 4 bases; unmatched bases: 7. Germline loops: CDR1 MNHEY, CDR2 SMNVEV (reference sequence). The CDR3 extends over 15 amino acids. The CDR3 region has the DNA TGTGCCAGCAGTGGACAGGGTAGGAGAAATCAGCCCCAGCATTTT. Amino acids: CASSGQGRRNQPQHF.

Written as DNA, the CDR3 is TGTGCCAGCAGGACAGGGGGAGGCGGCTACACCTTC. It specifies CASRTGGGGYTF. The chain couples TRBV25-1 to TRBJ1-2; 9 nucleotides match TRBD1. CDR3 size: 12 residues. J lost 8 bases, V lost 6 bases, and 4 bases had no gene match. Germline CDR1 and CDR2: MGHDK and SYGVNS.

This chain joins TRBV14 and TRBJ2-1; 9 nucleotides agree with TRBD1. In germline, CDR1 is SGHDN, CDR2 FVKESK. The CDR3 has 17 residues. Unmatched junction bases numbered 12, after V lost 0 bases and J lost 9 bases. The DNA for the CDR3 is TGTGCCAGCAGCCAAGATTTTGGGACAGGGTATGTCGGTGAGCAGTTCTTC. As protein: CASSQDFGTGYVGEQFF. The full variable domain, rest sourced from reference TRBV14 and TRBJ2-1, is EAGVTQFPSHSVIEKGQTVTLRCDPISGHDNLYWYRRVMGKEIKFLLHFVKESKQDESGMPNNRFLAERTGGTYSTLKVQPAELEDSGVYFCASSQDFGTGYVGEQFFGPGTRLTVL.

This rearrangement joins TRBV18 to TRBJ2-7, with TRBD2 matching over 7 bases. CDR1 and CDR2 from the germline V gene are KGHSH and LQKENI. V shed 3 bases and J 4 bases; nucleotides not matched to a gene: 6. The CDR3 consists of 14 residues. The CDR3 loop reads CASSPGLPTYEQYF. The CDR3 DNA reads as TGTGCCAGCTCACCGGGACTACCCACATACGAGCAGTACTTC.

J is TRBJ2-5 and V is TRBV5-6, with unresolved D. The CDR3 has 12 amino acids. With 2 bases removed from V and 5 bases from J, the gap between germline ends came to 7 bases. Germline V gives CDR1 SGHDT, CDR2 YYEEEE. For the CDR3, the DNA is TGTGCCAGCAGCTTTTACGGGGAGACCCAGTACTTC. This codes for CASSFYGETQYF.

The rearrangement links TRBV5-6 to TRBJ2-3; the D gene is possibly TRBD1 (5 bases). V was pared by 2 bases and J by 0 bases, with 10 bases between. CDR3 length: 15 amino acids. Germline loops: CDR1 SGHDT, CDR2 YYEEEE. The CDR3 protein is CASSLRQTSTDTQYF. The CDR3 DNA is TGTGCCAGCAGCTTAAGACAGACTAGCACAGATACGCAGTATTTT.

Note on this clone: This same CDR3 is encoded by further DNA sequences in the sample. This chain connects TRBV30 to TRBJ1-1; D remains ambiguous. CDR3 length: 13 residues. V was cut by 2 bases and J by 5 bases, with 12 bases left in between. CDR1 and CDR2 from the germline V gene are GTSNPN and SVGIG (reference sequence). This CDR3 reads CAWSKSERTEAFF. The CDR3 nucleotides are TGTGCCTGGAGTAAATCGGAGAGGACTGAAGCTTTCTTT.

CDR3 bases: TGTGCCAGCAGCTTAGGGGGCTTGGGCACTGAAGCTTTCTTT. Residues: CASSLGGLGTEAFF. The genes are TRBV7-9 and TRBJ1-1; D might be TRBD1 (5 bases). In germline, CDR1 is SEHNR, CDR2 FQNEAQ (reference sequence). V lost 1 base and J 4 bases, leaving 10 bases between the germline ends. This CDR3 is 14 amino acids long. The whole variable domain, remainder taken from reference TRBV7-9 and TRBJ1-1, is DTGVSQNPRHKITKRGQNVTFRCDPISEHNRLYWYRQTLGQGPEFLTYFQNEAQLEKSRLLSDRFSAERPKGSFSTLEIQRTEQGDSAMYLCASSLGGLGTEAFFGQGTRLTVV.

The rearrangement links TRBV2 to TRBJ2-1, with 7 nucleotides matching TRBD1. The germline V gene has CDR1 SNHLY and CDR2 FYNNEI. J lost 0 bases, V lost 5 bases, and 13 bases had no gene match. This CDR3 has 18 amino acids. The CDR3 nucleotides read TGTGCCAGCAGTACCGCCGGGACAGCCTATAGCTCCTACAATGAGCAGTTCTTC. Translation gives CASSTAGTAYSSYNEQFF.

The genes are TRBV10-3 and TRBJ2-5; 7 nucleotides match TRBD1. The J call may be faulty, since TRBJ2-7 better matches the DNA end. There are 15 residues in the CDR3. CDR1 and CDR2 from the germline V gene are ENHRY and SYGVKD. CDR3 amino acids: CAISETTGASYEQYF. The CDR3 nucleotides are TGTGCCATCAGTGAGACCACAGGGGCGAGTTACGAGCAGTACTTC.

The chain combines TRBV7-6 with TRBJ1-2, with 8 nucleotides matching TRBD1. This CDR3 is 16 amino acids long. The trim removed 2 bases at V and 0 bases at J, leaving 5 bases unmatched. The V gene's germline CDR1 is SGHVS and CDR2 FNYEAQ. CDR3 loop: CASSLMAGGTNYGYTF. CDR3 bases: TGTGCCAGCAGCTTAATGGCAGGGGGCACTAACTATGGCTACACCTTC.

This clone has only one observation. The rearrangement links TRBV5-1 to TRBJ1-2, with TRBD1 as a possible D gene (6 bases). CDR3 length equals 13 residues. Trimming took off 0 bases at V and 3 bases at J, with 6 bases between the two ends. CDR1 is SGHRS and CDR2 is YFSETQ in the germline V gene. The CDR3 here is CASSLDRDYGYTF. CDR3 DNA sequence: TGCGCCAGCAGCTTGGACAGGGACTATGGCTACACCTTC. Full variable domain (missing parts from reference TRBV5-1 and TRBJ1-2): KAGVTQTPRYLIKTRGQQVTLSCSPISGHRSVSWYQQTPGQGLQFLFEYFSETQRNKGNFPGRFSGRQFSNSRSEMNVSTLELGDSALYLCASSLDRDYGYTFGSGTRLTVV.

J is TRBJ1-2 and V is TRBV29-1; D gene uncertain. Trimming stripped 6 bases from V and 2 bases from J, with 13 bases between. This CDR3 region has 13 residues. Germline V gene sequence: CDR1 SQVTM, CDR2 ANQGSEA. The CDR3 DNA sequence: TGCAGCGTACCAAAGCGGTTAAACTATGGCTACACCTTC. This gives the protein CSVPKRLNYGYTF.

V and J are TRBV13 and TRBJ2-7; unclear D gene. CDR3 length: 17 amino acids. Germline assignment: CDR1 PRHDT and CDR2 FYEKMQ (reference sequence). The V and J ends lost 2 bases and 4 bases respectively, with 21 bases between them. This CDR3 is CASSLSEGHLSTYEQYF. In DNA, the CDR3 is TGTGCCAGCAGCTTATCAGAAGGCCACCTCTCTACGTACGAGCAGTACTTC.

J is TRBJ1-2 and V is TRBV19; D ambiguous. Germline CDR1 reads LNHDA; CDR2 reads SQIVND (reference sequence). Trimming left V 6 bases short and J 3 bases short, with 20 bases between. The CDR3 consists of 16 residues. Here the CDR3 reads CASRNEALGRYYGYTF. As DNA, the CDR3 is TGTGCCAGTAGAAATGAGGCCCTAGGAAGGTACTATGGCTACACCTTC.

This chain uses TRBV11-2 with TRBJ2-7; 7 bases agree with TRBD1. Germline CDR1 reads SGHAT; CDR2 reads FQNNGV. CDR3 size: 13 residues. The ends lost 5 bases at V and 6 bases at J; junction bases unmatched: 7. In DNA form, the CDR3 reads TGTGCCAGCAGCCTTTACAGGGGATCCGAGCAGTACTTC. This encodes CASSLYRGSEQYF.